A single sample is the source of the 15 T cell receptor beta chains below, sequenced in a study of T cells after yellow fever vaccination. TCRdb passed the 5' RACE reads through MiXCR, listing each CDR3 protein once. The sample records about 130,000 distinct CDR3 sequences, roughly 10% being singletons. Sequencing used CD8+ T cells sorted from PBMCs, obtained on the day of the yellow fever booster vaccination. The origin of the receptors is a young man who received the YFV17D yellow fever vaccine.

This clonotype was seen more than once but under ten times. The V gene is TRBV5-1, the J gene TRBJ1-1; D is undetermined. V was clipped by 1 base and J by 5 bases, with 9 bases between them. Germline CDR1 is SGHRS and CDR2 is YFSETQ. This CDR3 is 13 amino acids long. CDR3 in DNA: TGCGCCAGCAGCTTGACCGGCCGAACTGAAGCTTTCTTT. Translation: CASSLTGRTEAFF.

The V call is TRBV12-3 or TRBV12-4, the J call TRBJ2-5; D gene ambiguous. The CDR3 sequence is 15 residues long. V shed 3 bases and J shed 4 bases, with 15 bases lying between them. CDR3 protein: CASSFSEGPGETQYF. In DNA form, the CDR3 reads TGTGCCAGCAGTTTCTCGGAAGGTCCGGGAGAGACCCAGTACTTC.

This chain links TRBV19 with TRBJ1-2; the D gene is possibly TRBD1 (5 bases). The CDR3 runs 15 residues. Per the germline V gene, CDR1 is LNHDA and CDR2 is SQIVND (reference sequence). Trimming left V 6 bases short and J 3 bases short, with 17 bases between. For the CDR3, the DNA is TGTGCCAGTAGCGGGGGATTGGAGGGATACTATGGCTACACCTTC. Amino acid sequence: CASSGGLEGYYGYTF.

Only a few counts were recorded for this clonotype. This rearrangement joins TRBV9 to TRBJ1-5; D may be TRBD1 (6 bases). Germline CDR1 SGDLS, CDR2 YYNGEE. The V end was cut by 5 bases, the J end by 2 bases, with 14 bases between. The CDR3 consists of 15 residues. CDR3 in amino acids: CASSRTGIGNQPQHF. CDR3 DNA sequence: TGTGCCAGCAGTCGAACAGGGATCGGCAATCAGCCCCAGCATTTT.

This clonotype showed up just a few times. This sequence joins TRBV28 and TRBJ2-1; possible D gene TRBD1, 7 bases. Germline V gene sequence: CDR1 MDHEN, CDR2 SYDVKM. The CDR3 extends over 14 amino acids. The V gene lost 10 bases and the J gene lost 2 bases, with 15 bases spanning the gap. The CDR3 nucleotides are TGTGCCATCACGGGCAGGGGGGCCTACAATGAGCAGTTCTTC. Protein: CAITGRGAYNEQFF.

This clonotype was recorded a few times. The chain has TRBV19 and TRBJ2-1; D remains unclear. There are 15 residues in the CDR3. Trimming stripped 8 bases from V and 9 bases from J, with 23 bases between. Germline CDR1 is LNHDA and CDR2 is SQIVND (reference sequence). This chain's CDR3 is CASSVPGLMDSEQFF. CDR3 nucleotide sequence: TGTGCCAGTTCAGTTCCGGGCTTGATGGATAGTGAGCAGTTCTTC.

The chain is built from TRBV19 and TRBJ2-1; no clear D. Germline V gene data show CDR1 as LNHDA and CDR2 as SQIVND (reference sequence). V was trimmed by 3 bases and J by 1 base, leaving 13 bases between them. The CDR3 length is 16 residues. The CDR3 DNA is TGTGCCAGTAGTATGTCCGCTTCCCCATCCTACAATGAGCAGTTCTTC. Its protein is CASSMSASPSYNEQFF.

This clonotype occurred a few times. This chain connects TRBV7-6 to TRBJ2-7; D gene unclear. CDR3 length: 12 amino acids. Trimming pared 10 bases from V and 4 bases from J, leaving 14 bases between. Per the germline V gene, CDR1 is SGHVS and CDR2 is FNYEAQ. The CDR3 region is CANRDGLYEQYV. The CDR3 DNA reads TGTGCCAACAGAGACGGTTTGTACGAGCAGTACGTC.

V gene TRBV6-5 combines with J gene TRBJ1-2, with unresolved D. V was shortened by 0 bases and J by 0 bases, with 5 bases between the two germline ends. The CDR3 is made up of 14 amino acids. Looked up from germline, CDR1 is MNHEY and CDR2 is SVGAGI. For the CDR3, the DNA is TGTGCCAGCAGTTACTCGACACCTAACTATGGCTACACCTTC. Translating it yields CASSYSTPNYGYTF.

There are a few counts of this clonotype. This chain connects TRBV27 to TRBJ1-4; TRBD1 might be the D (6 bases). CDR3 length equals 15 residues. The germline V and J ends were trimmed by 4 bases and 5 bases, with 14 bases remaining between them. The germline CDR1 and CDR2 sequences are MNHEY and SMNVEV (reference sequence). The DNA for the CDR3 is TGTGCCAGCAGTTCATGGGACGGACAGAATGAAAAACTGTTTTTT. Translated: CASSSWDGQNEKLFF.

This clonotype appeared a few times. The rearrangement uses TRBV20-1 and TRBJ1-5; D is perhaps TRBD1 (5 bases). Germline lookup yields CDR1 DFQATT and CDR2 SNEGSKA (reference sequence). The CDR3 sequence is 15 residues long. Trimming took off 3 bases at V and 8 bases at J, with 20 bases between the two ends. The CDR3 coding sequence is TGCAGTGCTAGTGTGGGGGTTATCCGAAGAGAGCCCCAGCATTTT. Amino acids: CSASVGVIRREPQHF.

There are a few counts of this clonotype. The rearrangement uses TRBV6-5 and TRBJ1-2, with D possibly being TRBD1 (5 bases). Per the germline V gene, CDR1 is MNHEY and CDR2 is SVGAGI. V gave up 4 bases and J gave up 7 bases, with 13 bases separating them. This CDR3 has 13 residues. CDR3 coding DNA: TGTGCCAGCAGTTTTGGGGGAGATGGTGGCTACACCTTC. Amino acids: CASSFGGDGGYTF.

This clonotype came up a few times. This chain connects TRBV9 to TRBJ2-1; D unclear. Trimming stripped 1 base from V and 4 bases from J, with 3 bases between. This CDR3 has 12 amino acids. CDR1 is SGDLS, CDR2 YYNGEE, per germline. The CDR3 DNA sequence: TGTGCCAGCAGCGTAACGTACAATGAGCAGTTCTTC. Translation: CASSVTYNEQFF.

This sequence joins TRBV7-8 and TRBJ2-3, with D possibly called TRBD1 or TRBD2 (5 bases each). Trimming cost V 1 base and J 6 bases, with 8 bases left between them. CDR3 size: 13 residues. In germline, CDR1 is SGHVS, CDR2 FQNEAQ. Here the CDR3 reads CASSLVRGDTQYF. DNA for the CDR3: TGTGCCAGCAGCTTAGTCCGGGGCGATACGCAGTATTTT. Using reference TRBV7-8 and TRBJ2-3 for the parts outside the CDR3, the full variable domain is GAGVSQSPRYKVAKRGQDVALRCDPISGHVSLFWYQQALGQGPEFLTYFQNEAQLDKSGLPSDRFFAERPEGSVSTLKIQRTQQEDSAVYLCASSLVRGDTQYFGPGTRLTVL.

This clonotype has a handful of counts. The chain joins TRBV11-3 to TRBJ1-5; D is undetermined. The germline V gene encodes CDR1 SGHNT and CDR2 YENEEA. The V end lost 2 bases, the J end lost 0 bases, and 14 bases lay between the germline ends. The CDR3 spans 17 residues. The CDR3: CASSLINRFYSNQPQHF. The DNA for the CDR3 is TGTGCCAGCAGCTTAATCAACCGTTTTTATAGCAATCAGCCCCAGCATTTT.